These 27 T cell receptor beta chains came from one sample sequenced in a study of T cell changes during pregnancy in multiple sclerosis (dated by TCRdb to the late 2010s). Library construction relied on the immunoSEQ multiplex PCR assay. Entries here come from immuneACCESS through TCRdb and include only in-frame sequences with V and J called. Some clones fail to appear in such tables; in the studies checked, an unresolved V gene covers under half of the shortfall, and the cause of the remainder is unknown. This sample gives approximately 50,000 clones in total; 80% to 95% of them show up just once. Jointly, the top ten make up about 0.4% of the sample. The sample consisted of CD4+ T cells from peripheral blood mononuclear cells, taken after pregnancy. These receptors were taken from a female donor with multiple sclerosis, enrolled in a pregnancy study.

The rearrangement links TRBV19 to TRBJ2-5; 10 nucleotides agree with TRBD2. Germline assignment: CDR1 LNHDA and CDR2 SQIVND (reference sequence). V was pared by 6 bases and J by 5 bases, with 6 bases of the junction left unmatched. The CDR3 length is 14 residues. In DNA form, the CDR3 reads TGTGCCAGTAGCCCCCGAGCGGGAGGGGAGACCCAGTACTTC. Protein: CASSPRAGGETQYF.

The chain uses TRBV5-6 and TRBJ1-6; D possibly corresponds to TRBD1 (5 bases). Trimming pared 4 bases from V and 9 bases from J, leaving 17 bases between. The CDR3 length is 15 residues. CDR1 and CDR2 (germline): SGHDT, YYEEEE. The CDR3 DNA sequence: TGTGCCAGCAGCAGCCGGGGGATGGGGGGTTCACCCCTCCACTTT. Translating it yields CASSSRGMGGSPLHF.

The V gene is TRBV2, the J gene TRBJ2-1; 8 bases map to TRBD1. The CDR3 consists of 15 residues. Trimming took 6 bases from V and 0 from J; bases not matched to a gene: 4. Germline assignment: CDR1 SNHLY and CDR2 FYNNEI. CDR3 nucleotides: TGTGCCAGCAGGAAGGACAGGGTCTCCTACAATGAGCAGTTCTTC. Its protein product is CASRKDRVSYNEQFF.

The chain links TRBV7-2 to TRBJ2-4; 16 bases are a match to TRBD2. V dropped 3 bases and J dropped 7; count of bases not matched to a gene: 12. Germline V gives CDR1 SGHTA, CDR2 FQGNSA. CDR3 length: 19 residues. CDR3 nucleotide sequence: TGTGCCAGCAGCTTGGGACTAGCGGGAGGGCCTCCCCATCAGAACATTCAGTACTTC. Translation gives CASSLGLAGGPPHQNIQYF.

CDR3 DNA: TGTGCCAGCAGTTACTCCACGGGGGAGCAGTACTTC. Its translation is CASSYSTGEQYF. The rearrangement links TRBV6-5 to TRBJ2-7; possibly TRBD2 for D (5 bases). The CDR3 spans 12 residues. Trimming left V 0 bases short and J 7 bases short, with 7 bases between. CDR1 is MNHEY, CDR2 SVGAGI, per germline.

V and J are TRBV28 and TRBJ2-7; D is undetermined. The V end lost 5 bases, the J end lost 3 bases, and 8 bases lay between the germline ends. Germline values: CDR1 MDHEN, CDR2 SYDVKM. The CDR3 runs 12 residues. CDR3 nucleotides: TGTGCCAGCAGTCTCAGTAACTACGAGCAGTACTTC. Its translation is CASSLSNYEQYF.

The rearrangement uses TRBV5-6 and TRBJ2-5; 15 bases line up with TRBD2. The CDR3 runs to 17 residues. V lost 3 bases, J lost 5 bases, and 8 bases stayed unmatched. The germline V gene has CDR1 SGHDT and CDR2 YYEEEE. This chain's CDR3 is CASSSQTGTSGRETQYF. The CDR3 bases are TGTGCCAGCAGCTCTCAGACCGGGACTAGCGGGAGGGAGACCCAGTACTTC.

The DNA for the CDR3 is TGTGCCAGCAGTGATCCGGGATACGGCTACACCTTC. Protein: CASSDPGYGYTF. The chain is built from TRBV2 and TRBJ1-2; no reliable D call. Trimming removed 3 bases at V and 8 bases at J, with 10 bases between. The CDR3 covers 12 residues. Germline V lookup: CDR1 SNHLY, CDR2 FYNNEI. Variable domain in full (rest from reference TRBV2 and TRBJ1-2): EPEVTQTPSHQVTQMGQEVILRCVPISNHLYFYWYRQILGQKVEFLVSFYNNEISEKSEIFDDQFSVERPDGSNFTLKIRSTKLEDSAMYFCASSDPGYGYTFGSGTRLTVV.

This chain uses TRBV15 with TRBJ2-7, with D maybe TRBD1 (5 bases). Germline V lookup: CDR1 LNHNV, CDR2 YYDKDF (reference sequence). The CDR3 contains 14 residues. V gave up 1 base and J gave up 6 bases, with 13 bases separating them. CDR3 in DNA: TGTGCCACCAGCAGAGGGGGCCTGTTTCTCGAGCAGTACTTC. Translation gives CATSRGGLFLEQYF.

The chain links TRBV20-1 to TRBJ2-1; a possible D gene is TRBD2 (5 bases). V lost 6 bases and J 12 bases, leaving 9 bases between the germline ends. Germline loops: CDR1 DFQATT, CDR2 SNEGSKA (reference sequence). The CDR3 has 9 amino acids. The CDR3 sequence: CSALDLQFF. CDR3 sequence (DNA): TGCAGTGCCCTGGACTTGCAGTTCTTC.

The rearrangement joins TRBV5-6 to TRBJ1-2; 9 nucleotides align to TRBD1. Germline CDR1 SGHDT, CDR2 YYEEEE. Unmatched junction bases numbered 4, after V lost 2 bases and J lost 8 bases. This CDR3 is built from 13 residues. The CDR3 bases are TGTGCCAGCAGCTTCGGACAGGGGAAGGGCTACACCTTC. Protein product: CASSFGQGKGYTF.

The chain recombines TRBV7-2 with TRBJ2-7; the match to TRBD2 covers 10 bases. The CDR3 runs to 16 residues. The V segment lost 6 bases and the J segment 0 bases; nucleotides outside the gene matches: 8. Germline V CDR1 and CDR2: SGHTA, FQGNSA. The CDR3 region is CASRRSSGSVSYEQYF. The CDR3, as DNA: TGTGCCAGCAGACGGTCTAGCGGGAGTGTCTCCTACGAGCAGTACTTC. Filled out from reference TRBV7-2 and TRBJ2-7, the complete variable domain reads GAGVSQSPSNKVTEKGKDVELRCDPISGHTALYWYRQSLGQGLEFLIYFQGNSAPDKSGLPSDRFSAERTGGSVSTLTIQRTQQEDSAVYLCASRRSSGSVSYEQYFGPGTRLTVT.

Comment on this clone: At one end the junction does not follow the germline gene, possibly because of a read error. The chain is built from TRBV5-4 and TRBJ2-1; a possible D gene is TRBD1 (5 bases). Germline assignment: CDR1 SGHNT and CDR2 YYREEE (reference sequence). The CDR3 loop spans 15 amino acids. The CDR3 region is CASSPRRGSNNEQFF. The CDR3 coding sequence is TGTGCCAGCAGCCCGAGAAGGGGCTCCAACAATGAGCAGTTCTTC.

The chain employs TRBV27 and TRBJ2-1; 9 bases map to TRBD1. Germline CDR1 reads MNHEY; CDR2 reads SMNVEV (reference sequence). J lost 0 bases, V lost 5 bases, and 8 bases had no gene match. The CDR3 spans 17 residues. The CDR3 spells CASSLRWTGDSYNEQFF. The DNA for the CDR3 is TGTGCCAGCAGTCTACGTTGGACAGGGGACTCCTACAATGAGCAGTTCTTC.

This clone was found once. The chain joins TRBV30 to TRBJ2-3, with 12 bases identical to TRBD1. V was clipped by 5 bases and J by 2 bases; unmatched bases: 14. Germline V CDR1 and CDR2: GTSNPN, SVGIG (reference sequence). The CDR3 consists of 18 residues. The CDR3 nucleotides are TGTGCCTGGCGCCGGGACAGGGGGCGCAGGGGCCCCACAGATACGCAGTATTTT. It codes for CAWRRDRGRRGPTDTQYF. Looking up the rest from reference TRBV30 and TRBJ2-3 gives the full variable domain: SQTIHQWPATLVQPVGSPLSLECTVEGTSNPNLYWYRQAAGRGLQLLFYSVGIGQISSEVPQNLSASRPQDRQFILSSKKLLLSDSGFYLCAWRRDRGRRGPTDTQYFGPGTRLTVL.

The V call is TRBV19, the J call TRBJ2-4, with D perhaps matching TRBD2 (5 bases). Trimming removed 7 bases at V and 3 bases at J, with 16 bases between. The CDR3 contains 15 residues. Germline values: CDR1 LNHDA, CDR2 SQIVND (reference sequence). The CDR3: CASISGGAGKNIQYF. CDR3 bases: TGTGCCAGTATAAGCGGTGGAGCTGGCAAAAACATTCAGTACTTC.

The chain recombines TRBV12-5 with TRBJ1-2; D remains unclear. The germline V gene has CDR1 LGHNT and CDR2 FRNRAP. The CDR3 is 14 amino acids. V gave up 3 bases and J gave up 2 bases, with 10 bases separating them. The CDR3 bases are TGTGCTAGTGGTTTACCCAGATTCAACTATGGCTACACCTTC. This sequence encodes CASGLPRFNYGYTF.

The genes are TRBV6-5 and TRBJ1-1; weak D call: TRBD1 (6 bases). Germline V gene lookup returns CDR1 MNHEY and CDR2 SVGAGI. Between the trimmed V and J ends, which lost 0 bases and 1 base, there was a span of 6 bases. The CDR3 has 14 amino acids. The CDR3 reads CASSYSQGNTEAFF. Written as DNA, the CDR3 is TGTGCCAGCAGTTACTCACAGGGGAACACTGAAGCTTTCTTT.

In its sample, this clone was seen once. This chain connects TRBV4-2 to TRBJ2-3; 8 nucleotides align to TRBD2. With V trimmed by 1 base and J by 0 bases, 0 bases remained unmatched. This CDR3 is built from 15 residues. The germline V gene encodes CDR1 LGHNA and CDR2 YNFKEQ. The CDR3, as DNA: TGTGCCAGCAGCCAAGGGACTAGCAGCACAGATACGCAGTATTTT. The encoded protein is CASSQGTSSTDTQYF.

This chain joins TRBV7-3 and TRBJ2-1; 9 bases align to TRBD2. The length of the CDR3 is 12 residues. Germline CDR1 is SGHTA and CDR2 is FQGTGA. With 5 bases clipped from V and 10 bases from J, the junction kept 3 bases outside the gene matches. This CDR3 is CASSPTSGEQFF. Written as DNA, the CDR3 is TGTGCCAGCAGCCCAACTAGCGGGGAGCAGTTCTTC.

The J gene is TRBJ1-2, the V gene TRBV6-6; 8 bases align to TRBD1. The CDR3 sequence is 14 residues long. With 6 bases clipped from V and 4 bases from J, the junction kept 7 bases outside the gene matches. The V gene's germline CDR1 is MNHNY and CDR2 SVGAGI (reference sequence). In nucleotides, the CDR3 is TGTGCCAGCAGCCTGGACAGGGAACTCTATGGCTACACCTTC. Amino acid sequence: CASSLDRELYGYTF.

This chain uses TRBV12-5 with TRBJ1-1; tentatively, D is TRBD1 (5 bases). The CDR3 covers 14 residues. V lost 2 bases and J lost 4, with 11 bases in between. Germline-derived CDR1 and CDR2 are LGHNT and FRNRAP. The CDR3 nucleotides read TGTGCTAGTGGTTTGTCGGGCAGGGCCACTGAAGCTTTCTTT. Translating gives CASGLSGRATEAFF.

The chain has TRBV4-1 and TRBJ2-7; weak D call: TRBD1 (7 bases). CDR3 length equals 17 residues. Looked up from germline, CDR1 is MGHRA and CDR2 is YSYEKL. Trimming shortened V by 0 bases and J by 12 bases, and 27 bases separated the two germline ends. The DNA for the CDR3 is TGCGCCAGCAGCCAAGATGGGACTCGGGCGTGGGACAGCCTACGGTACTTC. It encodes CASSQDGTRAWDSLRYF.

This chain uses TRBV30 with TRBJ1-5; D is possibly TRBD1 (6 bases). V gave up 3 bases and J gave up 1 base, with 19 bases separating them. This CDR3 has 17 amino acids. Germline V gives CDR1 GTSNPN, CDR2 SVGIG (reference sequence). The CDR3 bases are TGTGCCTGGAGGCGTGAGGGGGGGACAAGGAGCAATCAGCCCCAGCATTTT. This translates into CAWRREGGTRSNQPQHF. Together with reference TRBV30 and TRBJ1-5, the CDR3 gives the full variable domain: SQTIHQWPATLVQPVGSPLSLECTVEGTSNPNLYWYRQAAGRGLQLLFYSVGIGQISSEVPQNLSASRPQDRQFILSSKKLLLSDSGFYLCAWRREGGTRSNQPQHFGDGTRLSIL.

This chain uses TRBV19 with TRBJ2-2; D is perhaps TRBD1 (8 bases). The germline V gene encodes CDR1 LNHDA and CDR2 SQIVND (reference sequence). The CDR3 consists of 18 residues. V was shortened by 8 bases and J by 1 base, with 23 bases between the two germline ends. CDR3 bases: TGTGCCAGTGAGGGGGGGAAAGGACAGGGAAGGAACACCGGGGAGCTGTTTTTT. It codes for CASEGGKGQGRNTGELFF. Full variable domain (rest looked up from reference TRBV19 and TRBJ2-2): DGGITQSPKYLFRKEGQNVTLSCEQNLNHDAMYWYRQDPGQGLRLIYYSQIVNDFQKGDIAEGYSVSREKKESFPLTVTSAQKNPTAFYLCASEGGKGQGRNTGELFFGEGSRLTVL.

This clone was found once. The chain has TRBV7-2 and TRBJ1-5, with D uncertain. This CDR3 has 13 residues. The V and J ends lost 5 bases and 0 bases respectively, with 5 bases between them. Per germline, CDR1 SGHTA and CDR2 FQGNSA. CDR3 nucleotides: TGTGCCAGCAGCCGTTTTAGCAATCAGCCCCAGCATTTT. Its translation: CASSRFSNQPQHF.

This clone was counted once. The rearrangement uses TRBV4-2 and TRBJ2-7; 13 bases agree with TRBD2. The V segment lost 7 bases and the J segment 4 bases; nucleotides outside the gene matches: 7. This CDR3 has 15 amino acids. Germline CDR1 and CDR2: LGHNA and YNFKEQ. The CDR3: CASTGLAGKGYEQYF. CDR3 bases: TGTGCCAGCACGGGACTAGCGGGAAAAGGATACGAGCAGTACTTC.